The clone carrying this T cell receptor (beta chain) came up a few times. Its antigen is unidentified. These data originate in a study of identical twins. Study-wide points: In drawing conclusions, the study used cross-sectional statistical analysis and did not follow the same donors. Surplus twin overlap in beta out-of-frame sequences was less pronounced.

Unique molecular identifiers were present on the cDNA, which also gained a universal primer site by template switching. TCRdb used MiXCR to reprocess the 5' RACE reads, holding one entry per CDR3 protein. In the table there are 400,000 or so distinct CDR3 sequences, roughly 10% of which are singletons. This clonotype originated in a woman aged 45-65 years in good health. The sample consisted of naive T cells sorted from blood.

CDR3 in DNA: TGTGCCACCTCACAAGATGGCTTTCCATATACAGATACGCAGTATTTT. Amino acids: CATSQDGFPYTDTQYF. V usage is TRBV24-1 and J usage is TRBJ2-3; D remains unclear. V was shortened by 9 bases and J by 3 bases, with 21 bases between the two germline ends. CDR3 length: 16 amino acids. CDR1 and CDR2 from the germline V gene are KGHDR and SFDVKD.